This T cell receptor (beta chain) was identified in a study of cytomegalovirus exposure and HLA in healthy donors. Findings and caveats of the study: Among TCR beta chains, those listed as cytomegalovirus-associated numbered over 150. In a later analysis, several top co-occurrence clusters appeared linked to parvovirus B19, influenza, CMV and Epstein-Barr virus. CMV serostatus was the sole immune exposure information available.

This clone was observed a few times. Its target is unknown. Use of 60 Vbeta and 13 Jbeta primers characterized the PCR. Original data processing: About 10 million of 80 million to 85 million unique TCR beta chains were shared, per a later count. Sequencing was performed with immunoSEQ multiplex PCR; in TCRdb, only in-frame clones are kept and a portion is missing. From that table come the V and J calls and clone size; the DNA was used to work out D and trimming. The sample records approximately 100,000 clones, 65% to 80% being singletons. The germline V and J ends were trimmed by 6 bases and 8 bases, with 16 bases remaining between them. Germline lookup yields CDR1 SEHNR and CDR2 FQNEAQ (reference sequence). The CDR3 covers 13 residues.

This receptor was identified in a female donor in good health and CMV-seronegative. Source material: PBMCs. This chain joins TRBV7-9 and TRBJ1-2, with D tentatively TRBD1 (5 bases). This chain's CDR3 is CASRDLNPGGYTF. The CDR3, as DNA: TGTGCCAGCAGGGATCTTAATCCAGGGGGCTACACCTTC. The full variable domain, rest sourced from reference TRBV7-9 and TRBJ1-2, is DTGVSQNPRHKITKRGQNVTFRCDPISEHNRLYWYRQTLGQGPEFLTYFQNEAQLEKSRLLSDRFSAERPKGSFSTLEIQRTEQGDSAMYLCASRDLNPGGYTFGSGTRLTVV.